Given below is one TCR beta chain in context. The antigen is undetermined. The sample is drawn from a study of T cell responses to AZD1222 COVID-19 vaccine. CDR3 length: 14 residues. V shed 2 bases, J shed 8 bases, and the junction held 7 bases outside the gene matches. Germline V gene sequence: CDR1 LGHDT, CDR2 YNNKEL (reference sequence). The repertoire was sequenced with immunoSEQ multiplex PCR; TCRdb's copy has only in-frame clones and lacks some. The repertoire holds some 130,000 clones, around 84% seen once, with under 25% in the top ten. The study's findings and limits: Reportedly, nearly half the spike-specific TCRs target unmutated variant regions. Spike-specific TCR breadth and depth went up after people got two AZD1222 doses. The repertoires were collected only after the peak T cell response. The span of vaccine-associated CD4 TCRs extended across spike, with dominance at 160-218 and 743-854.

The receptor comes from an adult in good health. The chain recombines TRBV3-1 (or the pseudogene TRBV3-2) with TRBJ1-1; 8 bases agree with TRBD1. The sample here was peripheral blood, taken on day 0 of AZD1222 vaccination. CDR3 nucleotide sequence: TGTGCCAGCAGCCAATACGAAACAGGGGGGGAAGCTTTCTTT. It translates to CASSQYETGGEAFF.